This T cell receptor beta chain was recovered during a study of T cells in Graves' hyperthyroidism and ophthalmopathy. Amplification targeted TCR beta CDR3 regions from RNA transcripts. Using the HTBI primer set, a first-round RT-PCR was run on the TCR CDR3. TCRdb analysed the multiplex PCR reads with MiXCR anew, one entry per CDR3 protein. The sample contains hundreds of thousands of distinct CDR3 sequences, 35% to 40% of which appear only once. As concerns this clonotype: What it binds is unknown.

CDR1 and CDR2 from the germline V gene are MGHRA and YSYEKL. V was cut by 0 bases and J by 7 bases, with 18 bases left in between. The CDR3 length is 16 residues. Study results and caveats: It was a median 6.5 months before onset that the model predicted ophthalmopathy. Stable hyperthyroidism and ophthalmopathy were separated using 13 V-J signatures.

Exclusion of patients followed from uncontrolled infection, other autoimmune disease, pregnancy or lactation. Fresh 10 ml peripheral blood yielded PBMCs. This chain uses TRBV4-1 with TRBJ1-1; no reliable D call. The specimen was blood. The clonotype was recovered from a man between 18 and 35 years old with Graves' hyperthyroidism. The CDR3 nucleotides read TGCGCCAGCAGCCAAGACTTAATCGGTGAATTTGGTGAAGCTTTCTTT. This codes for CASSQDLIGEFGEAFF.